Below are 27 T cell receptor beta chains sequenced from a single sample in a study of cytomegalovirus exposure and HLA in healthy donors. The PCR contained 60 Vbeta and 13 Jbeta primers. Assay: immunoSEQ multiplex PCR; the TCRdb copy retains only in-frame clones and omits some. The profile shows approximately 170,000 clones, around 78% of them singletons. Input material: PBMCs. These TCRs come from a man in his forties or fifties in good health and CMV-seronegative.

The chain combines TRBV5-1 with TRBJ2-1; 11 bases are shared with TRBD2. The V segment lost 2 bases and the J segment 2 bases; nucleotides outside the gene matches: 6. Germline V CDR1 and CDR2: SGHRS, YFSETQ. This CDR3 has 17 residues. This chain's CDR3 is CASSFGSGGGTYNEQFF. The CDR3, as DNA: TGCGCCAGCAGCTTTGGTAGCGGGGGGGGGACCTACAATGAGCAGTTCTTC.

The CDR3 protein is CASSRDSAETQYF. The CDR3 coding sequence is TGCGCCAGCAGCCGGGACTCCGCGGAGACCCAGTACTTC. The chain joins TRBV10-2 to TRBJ2-5; possibly TRBD2 for D (6 bases). The CDR3 contains 13 residues. Trimming removed 6 bases at V and 5 bases at J, with 13 bases between. CDR1 WSHSY and CDR2 SAAADI come from the germline V gene.

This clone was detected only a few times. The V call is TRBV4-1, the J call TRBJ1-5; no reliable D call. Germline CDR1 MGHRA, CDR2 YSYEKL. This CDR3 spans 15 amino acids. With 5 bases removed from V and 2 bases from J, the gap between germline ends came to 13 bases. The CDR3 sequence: CASSGGLRGNQPQHF. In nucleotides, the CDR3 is TGCGCCAGCAGCGGAGGGTTAAGGGGCAATCAGCCCCAGCATTTT.

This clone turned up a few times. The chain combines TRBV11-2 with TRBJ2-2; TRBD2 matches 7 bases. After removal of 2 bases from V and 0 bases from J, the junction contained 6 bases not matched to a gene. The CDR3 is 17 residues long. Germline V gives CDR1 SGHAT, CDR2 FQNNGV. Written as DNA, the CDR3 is TGTGCCAGCAGCTTAATTATCAGCGGGACGAACACCGGGGAGCTGTTTTTT. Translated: CASSLIISGTNTGELFF.

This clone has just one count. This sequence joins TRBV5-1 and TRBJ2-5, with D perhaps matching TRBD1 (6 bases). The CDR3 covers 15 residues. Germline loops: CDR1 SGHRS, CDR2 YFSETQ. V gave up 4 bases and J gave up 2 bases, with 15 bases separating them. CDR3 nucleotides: TGCGCCAGCAGCCCACGGACAGCACGACAAGAGACCCAGTACTTC. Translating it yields CASSPRTARQETQYF.

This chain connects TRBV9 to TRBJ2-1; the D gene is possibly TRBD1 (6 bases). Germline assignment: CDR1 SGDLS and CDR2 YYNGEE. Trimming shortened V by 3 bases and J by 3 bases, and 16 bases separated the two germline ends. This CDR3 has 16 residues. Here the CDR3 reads CASSARSGTIYNEQFF. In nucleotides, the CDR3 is TGTGCCAGCAGCGCTAGATCCGGGACAATCTACAATGAGCAGTTCTTC.

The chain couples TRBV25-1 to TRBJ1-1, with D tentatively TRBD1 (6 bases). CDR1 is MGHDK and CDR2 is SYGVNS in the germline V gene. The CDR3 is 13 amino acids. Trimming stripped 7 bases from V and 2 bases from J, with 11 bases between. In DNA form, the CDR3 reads TGTGCCAGCAATTCAGGGGTTAACACTGAAGCTTTCTTT. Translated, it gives CASNSGVNTEAFF. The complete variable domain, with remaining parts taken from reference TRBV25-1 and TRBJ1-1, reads EADIYQTPRYLVIGTGKKITLECSQTMGHDKMYWYQQDPGMELHLIHYSYGVNSTEKGDLSSESTVSRIRTEHFPLTLESARPSHTSQYLCASNSGVNTEAFFGQGTRLTVV.

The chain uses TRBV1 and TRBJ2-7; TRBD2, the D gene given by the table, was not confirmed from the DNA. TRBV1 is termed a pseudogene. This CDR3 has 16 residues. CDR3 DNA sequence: TGCACCAGCAGCCGGAAAGCGGCTCTAGCGCGCTACGAGCAGTACGTC. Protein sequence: CTSSRKAALARYEQYV.

CDR3 coding DNA: TGCAGCGTTGGGGCGACAGGGGATAACTATGGCTACACCTTC. Its translation: CSVGATGDNYGYTF. This chain connects TRBV29-1 to TRBJ1-2; 8 bases map to TRBD1. Per germline, CDR1 SQVTM and CDR2 ANQGSEA. CDR3 length equals 14 residues. J was trimmed by 1 base and V by 4 bases; bases with no gene match: 5.

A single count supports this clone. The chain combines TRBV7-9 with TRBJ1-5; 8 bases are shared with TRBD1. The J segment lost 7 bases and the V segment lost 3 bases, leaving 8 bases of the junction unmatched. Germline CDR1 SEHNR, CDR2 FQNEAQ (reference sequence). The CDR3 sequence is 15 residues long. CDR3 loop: CASSLSGQGAQPQHF. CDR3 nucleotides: TGTGCCAGCAGCTTGTCCGGACAGGGAGCCCAGCCCCAGCATTTT.

CDR3 sequence: CASSPGLAGTRTQYF. The CDR3 DNA reads TGTGCCAGCAGCCCGGGACTAGCGGGCACGAGGACGCAGTATTTT. This chain links TRBV7-2 with TRBJ2-3; the match to TRBD2 covers 12 bases. The V gene end was trimmed by 5 bases and the J gene end by 9 bases; junction bases not matched to a gene: 9. Germline loops: CDR1 SGHTA, CDR2 FQGNSA. The CDR3 spans 15 residues.

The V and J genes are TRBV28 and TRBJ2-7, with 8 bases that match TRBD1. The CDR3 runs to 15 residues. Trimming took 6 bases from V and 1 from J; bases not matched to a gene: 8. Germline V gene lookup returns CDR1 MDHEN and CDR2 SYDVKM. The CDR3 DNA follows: TGTGCCAGCAGCTATAGCAGGGGGCAATCCTACGAGCAGTACTTC. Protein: CASSYSRGQSYEQYF.

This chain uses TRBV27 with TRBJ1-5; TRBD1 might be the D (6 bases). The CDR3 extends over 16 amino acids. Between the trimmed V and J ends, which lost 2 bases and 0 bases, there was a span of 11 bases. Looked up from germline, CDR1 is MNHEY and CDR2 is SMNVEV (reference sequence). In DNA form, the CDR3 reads TGTGCCAGCAGTTTAAGGCAGGGGCCTAGCAATCAGCCCCAGCATTTT. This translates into CASSLRQGPSNQPQHF.

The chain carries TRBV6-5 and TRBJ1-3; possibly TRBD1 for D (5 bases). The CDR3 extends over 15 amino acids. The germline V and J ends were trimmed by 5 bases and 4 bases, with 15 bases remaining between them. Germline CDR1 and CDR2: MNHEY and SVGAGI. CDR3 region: CASSRHGGDGNTIYF. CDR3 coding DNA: TGTGCCAGCAGTCGCCACGGGGGAGACGGAAACACCATATATTTT.

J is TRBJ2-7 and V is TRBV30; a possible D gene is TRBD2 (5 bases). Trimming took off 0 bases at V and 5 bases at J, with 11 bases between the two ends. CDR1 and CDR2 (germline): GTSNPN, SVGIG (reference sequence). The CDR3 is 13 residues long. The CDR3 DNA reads TGTGCCTGGAGTGTTTCTAGCCTCCACGAGCAGTACTTC. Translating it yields CAWSVSSLHEQYF.

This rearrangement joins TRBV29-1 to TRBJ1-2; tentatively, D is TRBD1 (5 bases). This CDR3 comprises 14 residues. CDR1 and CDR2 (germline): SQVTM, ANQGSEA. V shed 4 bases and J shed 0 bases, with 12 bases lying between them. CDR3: CSVAVSGANYGYTF. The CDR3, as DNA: TGCAGCGTTGCTGTTTCGGGGGCTAACTATGGCTACACCTTC.

This CDR3 reads CASSTGLAGLGNIQYF. The CDR3 coding sequence is TGTGCCAGCAGCACCGGACTAGCGGGCCTTGGAAACATTCAGTACTTC. The chain carries TRBV7-2 and TRBJ2-4; TRBD2 agrees at 11 bases. V was clipped by 5 bases and J by 6 bases; unmatched bases: 9. Germline V gene sequence: CDR1 SGHTA, CDR2 FQGNSA. This CDR3 spans 16 amino acids.

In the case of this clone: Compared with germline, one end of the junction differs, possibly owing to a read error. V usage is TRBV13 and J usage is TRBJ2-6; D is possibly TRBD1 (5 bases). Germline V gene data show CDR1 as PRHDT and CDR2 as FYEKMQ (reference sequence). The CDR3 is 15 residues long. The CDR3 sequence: CASSFSLTGANGLTF. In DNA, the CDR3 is TGTGCCAGCAGCTTTTCCCTGACTGGGGCCAACGGCCTGACTTTC.

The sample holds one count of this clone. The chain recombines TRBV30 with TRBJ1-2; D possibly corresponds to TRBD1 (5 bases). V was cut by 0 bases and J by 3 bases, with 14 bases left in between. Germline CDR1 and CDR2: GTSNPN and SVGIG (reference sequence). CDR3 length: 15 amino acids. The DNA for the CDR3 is TGTGCCTGGAGTGTAAAGGAGGGGCGCGACTATGGCTACACCTTC. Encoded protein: CAWSVKEGRDYGYTF.

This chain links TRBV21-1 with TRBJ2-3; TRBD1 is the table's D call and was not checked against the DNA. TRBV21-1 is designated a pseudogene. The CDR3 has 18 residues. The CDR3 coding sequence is TGTGCCAGCAGCAAAGAGGGAGGACAGGGTAATTTCACAGATACGCAGTATTTT. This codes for CASSKEGGQGNFTDTQYF.

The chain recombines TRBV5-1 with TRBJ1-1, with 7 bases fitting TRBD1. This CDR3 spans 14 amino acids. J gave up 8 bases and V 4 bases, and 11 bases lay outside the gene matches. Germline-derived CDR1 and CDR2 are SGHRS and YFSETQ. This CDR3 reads CASSPGQEKWEAFF. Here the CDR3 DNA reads TGCGCCAGCAGCCCCGGACAGGAGAAATGGGAAGCTTTCTTT.

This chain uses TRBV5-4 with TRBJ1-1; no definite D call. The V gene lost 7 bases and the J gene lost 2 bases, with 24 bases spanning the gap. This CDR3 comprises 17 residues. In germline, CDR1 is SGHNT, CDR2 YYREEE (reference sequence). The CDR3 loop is CASRLGGVSAVNTEAFF. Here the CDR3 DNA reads TGTGCCAGCCGGCTGGGCGGGGTGTCGGCGGTAAACACTGAAGCTTTCTTT.

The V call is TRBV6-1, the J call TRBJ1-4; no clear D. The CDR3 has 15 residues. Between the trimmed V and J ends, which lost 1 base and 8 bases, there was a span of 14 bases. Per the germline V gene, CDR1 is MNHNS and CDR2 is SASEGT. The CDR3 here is CASSEGSGGGEKLFF. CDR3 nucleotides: TGTGCCAGCAGTGAAGGGTCCGGCGGCGGCGAAAAACTGTTTTTT.

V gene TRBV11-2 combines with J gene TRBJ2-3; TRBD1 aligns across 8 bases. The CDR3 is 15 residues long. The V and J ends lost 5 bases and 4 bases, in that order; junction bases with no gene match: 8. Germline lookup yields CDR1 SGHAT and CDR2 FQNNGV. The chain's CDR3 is CASSNQGAVADTQYF. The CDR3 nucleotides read TGTGCCAGCAGCAACCAGGGGGCTGTCGCAGATACGCAGTATTTT. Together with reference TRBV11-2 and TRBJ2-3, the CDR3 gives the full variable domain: EAGVAQSPRYKIIEKRQSVAFWCNPISGHATLYWYQQILGQGPKLLIQFQNNGVVDDSQLPKDRFSAERLKGVDSTLKIQPAKLEDSAVYLCASSNQGAVADTQYFGPGTRLTVL.

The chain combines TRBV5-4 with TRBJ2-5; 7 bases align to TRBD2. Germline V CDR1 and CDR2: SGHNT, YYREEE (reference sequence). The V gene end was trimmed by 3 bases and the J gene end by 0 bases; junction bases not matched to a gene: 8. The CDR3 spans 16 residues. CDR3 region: CASSYPGLRYQETQYF. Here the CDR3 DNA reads TGTGCCAGCAGCTACCCGGGACTAAGGTACCAAGAGACCCAGTACTTC.

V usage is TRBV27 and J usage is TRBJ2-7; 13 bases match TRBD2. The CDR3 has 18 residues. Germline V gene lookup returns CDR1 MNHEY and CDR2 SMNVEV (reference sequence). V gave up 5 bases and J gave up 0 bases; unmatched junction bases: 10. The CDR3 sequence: CASSIRTSGSISSYEQYF. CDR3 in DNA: TGTGCCAGCAGTATCCGGACTAGCGGGAGTATTAGCTCCTACGAGCAGTACTTC.

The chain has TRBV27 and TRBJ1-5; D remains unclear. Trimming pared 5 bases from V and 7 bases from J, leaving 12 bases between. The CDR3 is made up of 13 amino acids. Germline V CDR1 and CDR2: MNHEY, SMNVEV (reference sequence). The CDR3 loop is CASSPTSGQPQHF. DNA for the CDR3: TGTGCCAGCAGTCCGACCTCGGGGCAGCCCCAGCATTTT.